One sample yielded the 14 T cell receptor beta chains listed below, sequenced in a study of TIL therapy for anti-PD-1-resistant metastatic lung cancer. The immunoSEQ assay was v3. The method was immunoSEQ multiplex PCR; TCRdb's version includes in-frame clones alone and lacks a portion of them. The sample lists about 100,000 clones, roughly two thirds occurring once. Time point described: pre-treatment sample, taken before nivolumab and TIL therapy. Pleural nodules or supraclavicular lymph nodes made up most of the excised metastases sampled. Sequenced here: tumor tissue, sampled at baseline. Source of these receptors: a person aged 25-80 years with non-small cell lung cancer.

This clone was observed a few times. The J gene is TRBJ1-5, the V gene TRBV30, with 12 nucleotides matching TRBD1. This CDR3 comprises 14 residues. Trimming cost V 3 bases and J 5 bases; bases outside gene matches: 2. Germline V gives CDR1 GTSNPN, CDR2 SVGIG (reference sequence). The CDR3 DNA follows: TGTGCCTGGAGCGGGACAGGGGGCCATCAGCCCCAGCATTTT. Translation gives CAWSGTGGHQPQHF.

J is TRBJ1-5 and V is TRBV30, with TRBD1 matching 9 bases. J gave up 6 bases and V 5 bases, and 2 bases lay outside the gene matches. CDR1 GTSNPN and CDR2 SVGIG come from the germline V gene (reference sequence). The CDR3 sequence is 12 residues long. The CDR3 sequence is CAWQQGAQPQHF. CDR3 DNA sequence: TGTGCCTGGCAACAGGGGGCTCAGCCCCAGCATTTT.

The sample holds one count of this clone. CDR3 protein: CASSGTVEQYF. DNA of the CDR3: TGTGCCAGCTCCGGGACAGTGGAGCAGTACTTC. This chain connects TRBV28 to TRBJ2-7; 7 bases line up with TRBD1. The V gene's germline CDR1 is MDHEN and CDR2 SYDVKM. This CDR3 has 11 amino acids. V gave up 8 bases and J gave up 7 bases; unmatched junction bases: 5. Full variable domain (missing parts from reference TRBV28 and TRBJ2-7): DVKVTQSSRYLVKRTGEKVFLECVQDMDHENMFWYRQDPGLGLRLIYFSYDVKMKEKGDIPEGYSVSREKKERFSLILESASTNQTSMYLCASSGTVEQYFGPGTRLTVT.

This clone was picked up a small number of times. The rearrangement uses TRBV12-5 and TRBJ1-1; 8 positions match TRBD1. Germline V gene sequence: CDR1 LGHNT, CDR2 FRNRAP. V dropped 5 bases and J dropped 4; count of bases not matched to a gene: 9. This CDR3 has 15 amino acids. CDR3 protein: CASGNFQGAGTEAFF. The CDR3 DNA sequence: TGTGCTAGTGGTAATTTTCAGGGGGCTGGCACTGAAGCTTTCTTT.

The genes are TRBV4-1 and TRBJ2-7; tentatively, D is TRBD1 or TRBD2 (6 bases each). CDR3 size: 16 residues. V was pared by 2 bases and J by 3 bases, with 17 bases between. CDR1 is MGHRA and CDR2 is YSYEKL in the germline V gene. Here the CDR3 DNA reads TGCGCCAGCAGCCAAAAGAGGCCGGGGGCAGGCTACGAGCAGTACTTC. Amino acid sequence: CASSQKRPGAGYEQYF.

This chain joins TRBV28 and TRBJ1-2, with D perhaps TRBD1 (5 bases). V lost 4 bases, J lost 5 bases, and 17 bases lay in between. From germline, CDR1 is MDHEN and CDR2 SYDVKM. This CDR3 is 15 amino acids long. The CDR3 loop reads CASSSRVGNQYGYTF. CDR3 sequence (DNA): TGTGCCAGCAGTTCCAGGGTAGGAAACCAATATGGCTACACCTTC.

This chain links TRBV7-9 with TRBJ2-7; D may be TRBD1 or TRBD2 (5 bases each). This CDR3 contains 15 residues. The V and J ends lost 3 bases and 2 bases respectively, with 14 bases between them. The germline V gene has CDR1 SEHNR and CDR2 FQNEAQ (reference sequence). For the CDR3, the DNA is TGTGCCAGCAGCTTTGGGGGAAGTGGGACCTACGAGCAGTACTTC. Its protein product is CASSFGGSGTYEQYF.

This clone appeared once. The chain has TRBV18 and TRBJ2-7, with 7 bases matching TRBD1. V gave up 2 bases and J gave up 0 bases; unmatched junction bases: 7. In germline, CDR1 is KGHSH, CDR2 LQKENI. The CDR3 length is 16 residues. The CDR3 DNA reads TGTGCCAGCTCACCAAACGAGGGGGCGATCTCCTACGAGCAGTACTTC. It codes for CASSPNEGAISYEQYF.

This chain uses TRBV5-4 with TRBJ2-5; no firm D call. The length of the CDR3 is 13 residues. Trimming stripped 2 bases from V and 5 bases from J, with 10 bases between. In germline, CDR1 is SGHNT, CDR2 YYREEE (reference sequence). CDR3: CASSFYASETQYF. Here the CDR3 DNA reads TGTGCCAGCAGCTTCTATGCCTCGGAGACCCAGTACTTC.

This chain links TRBV11-1 with TRBJ2-1; 7 nucleotides line up with TRBD1. Germline V lookup: CDR1 SGHAT, CDR2 FQDESV (reference sequence). The V gene end was trimmed by 4 bases and the J gene end by 1 base; junction bases not matched to a gene: 7. The CDR3 extends over 16 amino acids. CDR3 DNA: TGTGCCAGCAGCTGGACAGGTAGGAAGTCCTACAATGAGCAGTTCTTC. Translated: CASSWTGRKSYNEQFF.

The J gene is TRBJ1-2, the V gene TRBV4-2; 9 nucleotides line up with TRBD1. CDR3 length equals 13 residues. Unmatched junction bases numbered 3, after V lost 4 bases and J lost 6 bases. CDR1 and CDR2 (germline): LGHNA, YNFKEQ. The chain's CDR3 is CASSRGTGNGYTF. DNA of the CDR3: TGTGCCAGCAGCCGGGGGACAGGGAATGGCTACACCTTC.

This chain connects TRBV9 to TRBJ2-2; TRBD2 aligns across 7 bases. The CDR3 runs to 18 residues. The J segment lost 5 bases and the V segment lost 0 bases, leaving 13 bases of the junction unmatched. CDR1 and CDR2 (germline): SGDLS, YYNGEE. In DNA form, the CDR3 reads TGTGCCAGCAGCGTAGCCTCTTCCGCGACTAGCCGTACCGGGGAGCTGTTTTTT. Its protein product is CASSVASSATSRTGELFF.

CDR3 DNA: TGTGCCAGCAGCCTATCCGGGACAGGGGTAAAAGAGCAGTACTTC. Translation gives CASSLSGTGVKEQYF. The gene calls are TRBV4-2 and TRBJ2-7, with 10 bases fitting TRBD1. The V and J ends lost 4 bases and 7 bases, in that order; junction bases with no gene match: 10. Germline CDR1 and CDR2: LGHNA and YNFKEQ. The CDR3 is 15 residues long.

The chain carries TRBV27 and TRBJ2-7; perhaps TRBD2 as D (6 bases). The germline gives CDR1 MNHEY, CDR2 SMNVEV (reference sequence). V was cut by 5 bases and J by 3 bases, with 17 bases left in between. This CDR3 comprises 15 residues. The CDR3 DNA reads as TGTGCCAGCAGTGCCGGGGGAATCAACTTCTACGAGCAGTACTTC. Amino acid sequence: CASSAGGINFYEQYF.